This T cell receptor beta chain stems from a study of blood T cell repertoires in COVID-19. Study at large: Acute and convalescent COVID-19 samples came from the United States, Italy and Spain.

Some clones are missing from TCRdb's copy, which holds only in-frame ones; the method was immunoSEQ multiplex PCR. Of a few hundred thousand clones listed, 70% to 90% are singletons. This clone came up a few times. Trimming shortened V by 1 base and J by 6 bases, and 10 bases separated the two germline ends. Germline assignment: CDR1 LGHDT and CDR2 YNNKEL (reference sequence). This CDR3 comprises 15 residues. This chain uses TRBV3-1 (or the pseudogene TRBV3-2) with TRBJ1-6, with a possible D match to TRBD1 (5 bases). The sequence derives from a man under 40 who had recovered from COVID-19. Sequencing input: PBMCs or T cells enriched from blood (not recorded which). CDR3 in amino acids: CASSQVWGGNSPLHF. The CDR3 coding sequence is TGTGCCAGCAGCCAAGTTTGGGGGGGTAATTCACCCCTCCACTTT.